Following are 8 T cell receptor beta chains from one sample sequenced in a study of control samples from healthy donors and cancer patients. Generated by immunoSEQ multiplex PCR, the TCRdb table keeps only in-frame clones and is missing some. The repertoire consists of approximately 140,000 clones, with around 90% occurring once and the leading ten covering approximately 11%. The sequenced material came from blood. The origin of the receptors is a man aged 25-45 years in good health.

The genes are TRBV29-1 and TRBJ1-6; possibly TRBD1 for D (6 bases). This CDR3 is 14 amino acids long. Trimming shortened V by 4 bases and J by 5 bases, and 12 bases separated the two germline ends. CDR1 and CDR2 (germline): SQVTM, ANQGSEA. The CDR3: CSVATGGDNSPLHF. The CDR3 DNA reads TGCAGCGTTGCGACAGGTGGGGATAATTCACCCCTCCACTTT. Complete variable domain (other parts from reference TRBV29-1 and TRBJ1-6): SAVISQKPSRDICQRGTSLTIQCQVDSQVTMMFWYRQQPGQSLTLIATANQGSEATYESGFVIDKFPISRPNLTFSTLTVSNMSPEDSSIYLCSVATGGDNSPLHFGNGTRLTVT.

This chain uses TRBV7-9 with TRBJ2-6; D is perhaps TRBD1 (6 bases). V lost 5 bases and J 2 bases, leaving 13 bases between the germline ends. Germline V CDR1 and CDR2: SEHNR, FQNEAQ (reference sequence). The CDR3 runs to 16 residues. This CDR3 is CASSRTETTGANVLTF. As DNA, the CDR3 is TGTGCCAGCAGCCGGACAGAAACTACTGGGGCCAACGTCCTGACTTTC.

This chain connects TRBV5-1 to TRBJ2-2, with 7 bases aligning to TRBD1. V lost 7 bases and J lost 4; bases outside the gene matches: 4. The CDR3 covers 13 residues. CDR1 and CDR2 from the germline V gene are SGHRS and YFSETQ. CDR3 in DNA: TGCGCCAGCGCAGGGACAGCCACCGGGGAGCTGTTTTTT. Translating gives CASAGTATGELFF.

This sequence joins TRBV3-1 (or the pseudogene TRBV3-2) and TRBJ2-2; D is undetermined. Per the germline V gene, CDR1 is LGHDT and CDR2 is YNNKEL (reference sequence). This CDR3 contains 14 residues. Between the trimmed V and J ends, which lost 0 bases and 8 bases, there was a span of 10 bases. The CDR3 coding sequence is TGTGCCAGCAGCCAAGACGGTCCCGCAGGGGAGCTGTTTTTT. Translation gives CASSQDGPAGELFF.

Here the CDR3 reads CASARDIQGRYGYTF. For the CDR3, the DNA is TGTGCCAGCGCTAGAGATATACAGGGCCGCTATGGCTACACCTTC. The J gene is TRBJ1-2, the V gene TRBV28, with a possible D match to TRBD1 (6 bases). The CDR3 spans 15 residues. Germline V gene sequence: CDR1 MDHEN, CDR2 SYDVKM. Trimming cost V 8 bases and J 4 bases, with 20 bases left between them.

The rearrangement links TRBV10-3 to TRBJ2-7; D gene uncertain. The V and J ends lost 10 bases and 4 bases respectively, with 20 bases between them. There are 14 residues in the CDR3. The germline V gene encodes CDR1 ENHRY and CDR2 SYGVKD. CDR3 region: CATLTLTRSYEQYF. DNA for the CDR3: TGTGCCACCCTCACTCTGACTCGAAGTTACGAGCAGTACTTC.

The rearrangement joins TRBV6-2 or TRBV6-3 to TRBJ1-1, with TRBD1 as a possible D gene (5 bases). Germline lookup yields CDR1 MNHEY and CDR2 SVGEGT. V lost 2 bases and J 7 bases, leaving 11 bases between the germline ends. The length of the CDR3 is 13 residues. The CDR3 bases are TGTGCCAGCAGTTACGGTGGAGGGGATGAAGCTTTCTTT. Its protein product is CASSYGGGDEAFF.

Worth noting for this clone: Other DNA sequences of this sample code for an identical CDR3. The CDR3 DNA reads as TGTGCCACCAGCAGAGAGGGGGCGGGGGTGCAAGAGACCCAGTACTTC. This gives the protein CATSREGAGVQETQYF. The J gene is TRBJ2-5, the V gene TRBV15; maybe TRBD2 (7 bases). This CDR3 region has 16 residues. Germline V gives CDR1 LNHNV, CDR2 YYDKDF (reference sequence). The V gene lost 0 bases and the J gene lost 2 bases, with 13 bases spanning the gap.